Shown below are 3 T cell receptor beta chains from a single sample sequenced in a study of T cell responses to AZD1222 COVID-19 vaccine. Profiled with immunoSEQ multiplex PCR; TCRdb holds only in-frame clones, not every one. This sample has 120,000 to 150,000 clones, with roughly 90% found just once. Source: peripheral blood, taken on day 0 of AZD1222 vaccination. Receptor source: an adult in good health.

In the case of this clone: Other DNA sequences in the same sample also yield this CDR3. The chain links TRBV18 to TRBJ2-3, with TRBD1 identical over 7 bases. Losses at the gene ends were 3 bases for V and 6 bases for J; bases not matched to a gene: 6. The CDR3 covers 14 residues. Germline-derived CDR1 and CDR2 are KGHSH and LQKENI. In DNA form, the CDR3 reads TGTGCCAGCTCACCCGGGACAGTGGCGGATACGCAGTATTTT. Its protein product is CASSPGTVADTQYF.

V is TRBV18 and J is TRBJ1-5; D is unresolved. This CDR3 has 15 amino acids. V was clipped by 3 bases and J by 1 base, with 10 bases between them. From germline, CDR1 is KGHSH and CDR2 LQKENI. The DNA of the CDR3 is TGTGCCAGCTCACCCGAGGCTCTGAGCAATCAGCCCCAGCATTTT. It is translated as CASSPEALSNQPQHF.

This CDR3 is CASSLGAGQPQHF. The CDR3 nucleotides read TGCGCCAGCAGCTTGGGGGCTGGTCAGCCCCAGCATTTT. V gene TRBV5-1 combines with J gene TRBJ1-5, with D unresolved. The CDR3 runs 13 residues. The germline V gene has CDR1 SGHRS and CDR2 YFSETQ. V lost 0 bases and J 6 bases, leaving 7 bases between the germline ends.